The entry below gives a single TCR beta chain sequence along with its context. No antigen is known for it. The data were obtained in a study of post-analysis software for immune sequencing data. Looking at the study overall: Patients with relapsing-remitting, secondary progressive and progressive-relapsing multiple sclerosis courses were all represented.

Carried by the TCR beta cDNA libraries were unique molecular identifiers. Input amounts of 1 to 10 million T cells were used. These gave 500,000 or so cDNA molecules, so each molecule approximated one T cell. TCRdb passed the PCR reads through MiXCR, listing each CDR3 protein once. Found here are around 440,000 distinct CDR3 sequences, roughly 45% of them singletons; the top ten hold around 10%. The germline V and J ends were trimmed by 5 bases and 8 bases, with 15 bases remaining between them. This CDR3 has 13 residues. The study, taken as a whole, reports: Strong same-batch co-clustering of samples appeared with F measure clustering. Among multiple sclerosis patients, normalized Chao1 diversity was significantly below that of controls. TRBV segments more frequent in patients than in controls numbered roughly 5 and included TRBV5-6, TRBV5-1 and TRBV20-1.

This sequence originates from a girl under 18 with multiple sclerosis. The chain recombines TRBV12-3 or TRBV12-4 with TRBJ1-2; D is uncertain. Sequenced: blood. The CDR3 is CASSPDPKWGYTF. CDR3 sequence (DNA): TGTGCCAGCAGTCCGGATCCGAAGTGGGGCTACACCTTC.